The 9 T cell receptor beta chains in this list originate from one sample, sequenced in a study of blood T cell repertoires in COVID-19. TCRdb's copy holds only in-frame clones and misses some; the assay was immunoSEQ multiplex PCR. The data contain 80,000 to 130,000 clones, approximately 86% of them singletons. The sequenced sample was PBMCs or T cells enriched from blood (not recorded which). Source of these receptors: a woman aged 50 to 65 who had recovered from COVID-19.

This clone has just one count. V usage is TRBV6-1 and J usage is TRBJ1-2; D remains ambiguous. V was cut by 0 bases and J by 4 bases, with 12 bases left in between. Germline V lookup: CDR1 MNHNS, CDR2 SASEGT. The CDR3 is 15 residues long. CDR3 sequence reads: CASSEAGGFGYGYTF. The CDR3 bases are TGTGCCAGCAGTGAAGCTGGAGGGTTCGGCTATGGCTACACCTTC.

The V gene is TRBV20-1, the J gene TRBJ1-2; 8 bases agree with TRBD1. The trim removed 3 bases at V and 4 bases at J, leaving 10 bases unmatched. This CDR3 has 15 residues. Germline V CDR1 and CDR2: DFQATT, SNEGSKA (reference sequence). CDR3 in DNA: TGCAGTGCTAGTATATCCAGGGGGCAAGCCTATGGCTACACCTTC. It yields the protein CSASISRGQAYGYTF.

This clone has only one observation. This CDR3 is CASSQGEETQYF. Written as DNA, the CDR3 is TGTGCCAGCAGCCAAGGAGAGGAGACCCAGTACTTC. This sequence joins TRBV6-6 and TRBJ2-5; D gene ambiguous. V was trimmed by 6 bases and J by 5 bases, leaving 10 bases between them. Germline V gives CDR1 MNHNY, CDR2 SVGAGI (reference sequence). CDR3 length: 12 amino acids.

The rearrangement joins TRBV19 to TRBJ1-1, with D maybe TRBD1 (6 bases). V lost 7 bases and J 7 bases, leaving 10 bases between the germline ends. The CDR3 runs 11 residues. Germline V gene lookup returns CDR1 LNHDA and CDR2 SQIVND (reference sequence). The CDR3 reads CASKGTLEAFF. DNA of the CDR3: TGTGCCAGTAAAGGGACACTTGAAGCTTTCTTT.

The V and J genes are TRBV11-2 and TRBJ2-2; a possible D gene is TRBD1 (5 bases). CDR3 length equals 16 residues. The V gene's germline CDR1 is SGHAT and CDR2 FQNNGV. V dropped 1 base and J dropped 6 bases, with 15 bases sitting between them. CDR3 bases: TGTGCCAGCAGCTTAGTAGGGGTGGGGTCGGCCGGGGAGCTGTTTTTT. Protein: CASSLVGVGSAGELFF.

The J gene is TRBJ2-7, the V gene TRBV7-3; 8 bases are shared with TRBD2. The CDR3 covers 15 residues. The J segment lost 7 bases and the V segment lost 5 bases, leaving 13 bases of the junction unmatched. Germline loops: CDR1 SGHTA, CDR2 FQGTGA. The CDR3 reads CASSIGREAPREQYF. The CDR3 DNA sequence: TGTGCCAGCAGCATAGGGCGGGAGGCCCCCCGGGAGCAGTACTTC.

The chain links TRBV5-1 to TRBJ1-2; possible D gene TRBD1, 5 bases. This CDR3 is 14 amino acids long. Trimming left V 5 bases short and J 6 bases short, with 17 bases between. CDR1 is SGHRS and CDR2 is YFSETQ in the germline V gene. DNA for the CDR3: TGCGCCAGCAGTTCCTCCGGGACTGATAATGGCTACACCTTC. Translated: CASSSSGTDNGYTF.

The rearrangement joins TRBV27 to TRBJ2-4; 7 bases are shared with TRBD2. The trim removed 6 bases at V and 0 bases at J, leaving 23 bases unmatched. Germline-derived CDR1 and CDR2 are MNHEY and SMNVEV (reference sequence). The CDR3 is 21 residues long. The CDR3 sequence: CASSLIGVGTTATLAKNIQYF. CDR3 bases: TGTGCCAGCAGCTTGATCGGCGTAGGGACTACCGCCACCTTAGCCAAAAACATTCAGTACTTC.

The V gene is TRBV28, the J gene TRBJ2-5, with D maybe TRBD2 (7 bases). Trimming took 5 bases from V and 5 from J, leaving 12 bases between them. Germline assignment: CDR1 MDHEN and CDR2 SYDVKM. This CDR3 region has 13 residues. The CDR3 nucleotides are TGTGCCAGCAGTGGGGGGGCTGTTGAGACCCAGTACTTC. Translated: CASSGGAVETQYF.